This TCR beta chain was retrieved from a study of neurological immune-mediated disorders. Whole-study results and caveats: When the repertoires were sorted by phylogenetic grouping, those of 18 of 34 multiple sclerosis patients ended up in one related-CDR3 cluster, a possible signature. No clinical or MRI feature was associated with the multiple sclerosis repertoire cluster.

This clonotype has at least ten counts. Its target is not known. Germline lookup yields CDR1 DFQATT and CDR2 SNEGSKA (reference sequence). V dropped 2 bases and J dropped 6 bases, with 17 bases sitting between them. This CDR3 spans 15 amino acids. MiXCR, run by TCRdb on the 5' RACE reads, gives a single entry per CDR3 protein. The sample holds about 70,000 distinct CDR3 sequences, roughly 4.9% seen once. The V and J genes are TRBV20-1 and TRBJ2-1, with D perhaps TRBD1 or TRBD2 (5 bases each). This receptor was obtained from a woman in her 70s with multiple sclerosis. Sequenced: PBMCs. The DNA for the CDR3 is TGCAGTGCTAGACTGGGACCCTTCAACCCCAATGAGCAGTTCTTC. This sequence encodes CSARLGPFNPNEQFF.